The text below deals with one T cell receptor (beta chain). The data were taken from a study of blood T cell repertoires in COVID-19. At the level of the study: Sites across the United States, Italy and Spain contributed samples from acute and convalescent COVID-19. The cDNA or gDNA used as material had been derived from T cells, B-cell-depleted T cells, or PBMCs.

Looked up from germline, CDR1 is SNHLY and CDR2 is FYNNEI. V trimming: 10 bases; J trimming: 7 bases; junction bases outside the gene matches: 8. This CDR3 contains 13 residues. The protocol was immunoSEQ multiplex PCR, while the TCRdb copy is restricted to in-frame clones and leaves out a portion. The sample lists over 110,000 clones, around 90% occurring once. The sample consisted of peripheral blood. The chain joins TRBV2 to TRBJ2-1; 9 bases line up with TRBD2. This receptor was identified in a woman between 45 and 65 years old with acute or convalescent COVID-19. CDR3 DNA: TGTGCCACGAGCGGGGGGCCGGGGAATGAGCAGTTCTTC. Amino acid sequence: CATSGGPGNEQFF.